The source of this T cell receptor beta chain is a study of yellow fever vaccine responses in identical twins. TCRdb re-called the RT-PCR reads with MiXCR, one entry per CDR3 protein. This table has roughly 1,000 distinct CDR3 sequences, 90% to 95% appearing once. In germline, CDR1 is MNHEY, CDR2 SVGEGT. This CDR3 comprises 17 residues. Study conclusions and caveats: Each twin's T cell response to the vaccine was reported to look partly convergent and partly personalized.

About this clonotype itself: No antigen is known for it. An end of the junction does not agree with germline; a read error may underlie this.

The chain combines TRBV6-2 or TRBV6-3 with TRBJ2-1; 15 bases line up with TRBD2. Here the sequenced sample was T cells from blood (PBMCs), unsorted or a sorted subset (not recorded which), taken before or after yellow fever vaccination (not recorded which). The sequence was collected from a woman aged 18 to 35 who received the yellow fever vaccine. CDR3 in amino acids: CASSYRAGGLAGGPRVF. The CDR3 DNA reads TGTGCCAGCAGTTACCGCGCGGGCGGACTAGCGGGAGGGCCTAGGGTCTTC.